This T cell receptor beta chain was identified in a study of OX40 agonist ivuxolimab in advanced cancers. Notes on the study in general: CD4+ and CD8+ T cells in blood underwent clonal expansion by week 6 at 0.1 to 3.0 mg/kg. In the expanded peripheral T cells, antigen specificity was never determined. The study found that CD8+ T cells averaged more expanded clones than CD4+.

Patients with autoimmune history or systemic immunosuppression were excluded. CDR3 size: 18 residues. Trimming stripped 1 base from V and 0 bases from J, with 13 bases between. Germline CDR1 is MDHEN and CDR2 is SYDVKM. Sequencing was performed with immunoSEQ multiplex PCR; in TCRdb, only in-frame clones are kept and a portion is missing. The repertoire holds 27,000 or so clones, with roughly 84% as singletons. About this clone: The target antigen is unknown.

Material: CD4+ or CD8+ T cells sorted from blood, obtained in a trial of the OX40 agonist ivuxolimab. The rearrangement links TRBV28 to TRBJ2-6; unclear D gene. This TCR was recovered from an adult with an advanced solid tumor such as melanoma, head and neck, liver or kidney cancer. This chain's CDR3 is CASSLYPQEISGANVLTF. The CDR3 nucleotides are TGTGCCAGCAGTTTATATCCCCAGGAGATCTCTGGGGCCAACGTCCTGACTTTC.